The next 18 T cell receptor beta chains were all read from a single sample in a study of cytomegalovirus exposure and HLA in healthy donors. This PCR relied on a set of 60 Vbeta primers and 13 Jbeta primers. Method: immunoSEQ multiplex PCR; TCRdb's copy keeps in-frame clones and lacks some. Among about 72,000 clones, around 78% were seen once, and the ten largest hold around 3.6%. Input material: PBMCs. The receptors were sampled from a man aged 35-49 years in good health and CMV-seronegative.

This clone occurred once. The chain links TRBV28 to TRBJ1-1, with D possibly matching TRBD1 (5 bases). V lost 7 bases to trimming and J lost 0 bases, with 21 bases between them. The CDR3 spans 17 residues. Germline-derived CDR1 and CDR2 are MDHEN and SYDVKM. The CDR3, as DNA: TGTGCCAGCATTCCACTGGGGGGTTGGGGCGTGAACACTGAAGCTTTCTTT. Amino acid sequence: CASIPLGGWGVNTEAFF.

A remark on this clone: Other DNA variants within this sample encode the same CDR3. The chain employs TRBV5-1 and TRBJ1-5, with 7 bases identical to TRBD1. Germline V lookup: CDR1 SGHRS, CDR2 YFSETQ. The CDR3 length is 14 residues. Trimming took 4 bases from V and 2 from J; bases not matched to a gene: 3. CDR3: CASSPGTGNQPQHF. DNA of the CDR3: TGCGCCAGCAGCCCCGGGACAGGCAATCAGCCCCAGCATTTT.

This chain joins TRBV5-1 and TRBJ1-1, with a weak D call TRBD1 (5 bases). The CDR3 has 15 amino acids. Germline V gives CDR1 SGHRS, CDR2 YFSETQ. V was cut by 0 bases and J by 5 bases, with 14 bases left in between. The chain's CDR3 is CASSLGFGGETEAFF. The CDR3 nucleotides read TGCGCCAGCAGCTTGGGATTCGGGGGGGAGACTGAAGCTTTCTTT.

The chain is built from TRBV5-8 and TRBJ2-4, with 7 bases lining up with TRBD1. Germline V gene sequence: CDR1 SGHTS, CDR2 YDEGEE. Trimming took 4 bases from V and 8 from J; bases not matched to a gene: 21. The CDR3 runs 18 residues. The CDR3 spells CASSRRTGDTFSGHIQYF. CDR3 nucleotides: TGTGCCAGCAGCCGGAGGACAGGTGACACATTCAGTGGGCACATTCAGTACTTC.

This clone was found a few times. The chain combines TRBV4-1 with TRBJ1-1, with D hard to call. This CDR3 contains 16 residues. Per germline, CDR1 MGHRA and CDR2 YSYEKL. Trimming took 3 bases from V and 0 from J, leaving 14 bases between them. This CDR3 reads CASSHSLGGMNTEAFF. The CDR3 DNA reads TGCGCCAGCAGCCACTCACTGGGAGGAATGAACACTGAAGCTTTCTTT.

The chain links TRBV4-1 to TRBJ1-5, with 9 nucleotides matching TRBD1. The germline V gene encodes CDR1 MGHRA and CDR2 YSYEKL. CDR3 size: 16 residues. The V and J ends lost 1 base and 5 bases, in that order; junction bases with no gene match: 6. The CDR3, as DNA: TGCGCCAGCAGCCAAGCCTTACAGGGGGCCTATCAGCCCCAGCATTTT. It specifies CASSQALQGAYQPQHF.

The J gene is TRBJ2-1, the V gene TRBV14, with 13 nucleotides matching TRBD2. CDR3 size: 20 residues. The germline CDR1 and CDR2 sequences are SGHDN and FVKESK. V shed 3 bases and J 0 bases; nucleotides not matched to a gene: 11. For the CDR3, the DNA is TGTGCCAGCAGCCACCTACTAGCGGGGGGGCTTTTAAGCTCCTACAATGAGCAGTTCTTC. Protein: CASSHLLAGGLLSSYNEQFF.

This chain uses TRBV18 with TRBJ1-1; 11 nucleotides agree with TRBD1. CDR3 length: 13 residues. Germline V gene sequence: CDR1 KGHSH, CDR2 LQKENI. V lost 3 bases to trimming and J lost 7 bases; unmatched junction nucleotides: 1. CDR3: CASSPGQGVEAFF. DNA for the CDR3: TGTGCCAGCTCACCGGGACAGGGGGTTGAAGCTTTCTTT.

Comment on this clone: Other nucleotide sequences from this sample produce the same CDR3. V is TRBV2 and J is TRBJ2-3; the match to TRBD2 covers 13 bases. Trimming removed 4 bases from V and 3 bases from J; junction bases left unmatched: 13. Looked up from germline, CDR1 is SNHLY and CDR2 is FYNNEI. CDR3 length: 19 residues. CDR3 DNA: TGTGCCAGCAGTGGGCGGGGACTAGCGGGGTATGAAAATACAGATACGCAGTATTTT. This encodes CASSGRGLAGYENTDTQYF.

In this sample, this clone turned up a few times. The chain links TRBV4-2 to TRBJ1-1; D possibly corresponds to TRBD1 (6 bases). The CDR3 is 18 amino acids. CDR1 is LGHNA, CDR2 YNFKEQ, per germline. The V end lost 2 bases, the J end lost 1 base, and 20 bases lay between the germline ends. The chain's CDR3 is CASSQRYVNREKNTEAFF. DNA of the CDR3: TGTGCCAGCAGCCAAAGATACGTTAACAGGGAAAAGAACACTGAAGCTTTCTTT.

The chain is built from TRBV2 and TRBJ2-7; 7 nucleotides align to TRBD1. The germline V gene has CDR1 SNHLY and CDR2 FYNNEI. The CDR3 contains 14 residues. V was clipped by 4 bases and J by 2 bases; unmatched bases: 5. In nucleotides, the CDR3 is TGTGCCAGCAGTGGTCAGGGGGTGGCCTACGAGCAGTACTTC. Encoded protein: CASSGQGVAYEQYF.

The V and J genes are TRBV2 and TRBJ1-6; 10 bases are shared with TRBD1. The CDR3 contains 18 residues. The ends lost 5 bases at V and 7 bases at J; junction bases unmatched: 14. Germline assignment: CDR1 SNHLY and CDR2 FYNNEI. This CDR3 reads CASSRTGGRGGMNSPLHF. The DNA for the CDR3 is TGTGCCAGCAGTCGGACAGGGGGTCGGGGGGGAATGAATTCACCCCTCCACTTT.

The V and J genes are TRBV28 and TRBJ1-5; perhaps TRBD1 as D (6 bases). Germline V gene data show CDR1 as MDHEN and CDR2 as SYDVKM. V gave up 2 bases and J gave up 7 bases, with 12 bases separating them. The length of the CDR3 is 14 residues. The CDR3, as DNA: TGTGCCAGCAGTTTAGGGCAGGGGTGGCAGCCCCAGCATTTT. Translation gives CASSLGQGWQPQHF.

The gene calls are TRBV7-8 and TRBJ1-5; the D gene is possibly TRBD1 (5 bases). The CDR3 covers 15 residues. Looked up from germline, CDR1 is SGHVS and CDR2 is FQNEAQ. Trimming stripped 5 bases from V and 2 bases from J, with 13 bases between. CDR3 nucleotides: TGTGCCAGCAGCCTTAAATGGGGCGGCAATCAGCCCCAGCATTTT. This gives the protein CASSLKWGGNQPQHF.

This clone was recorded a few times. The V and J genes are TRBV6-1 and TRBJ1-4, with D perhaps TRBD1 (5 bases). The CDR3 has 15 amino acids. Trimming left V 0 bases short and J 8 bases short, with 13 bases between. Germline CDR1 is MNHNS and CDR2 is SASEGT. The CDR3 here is CASSEAFRGEEKLFF. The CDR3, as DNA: TGTGCCAGCAGTGAAGCGTTCCGGGGGGAGGAAAAACTGTTTTTT.

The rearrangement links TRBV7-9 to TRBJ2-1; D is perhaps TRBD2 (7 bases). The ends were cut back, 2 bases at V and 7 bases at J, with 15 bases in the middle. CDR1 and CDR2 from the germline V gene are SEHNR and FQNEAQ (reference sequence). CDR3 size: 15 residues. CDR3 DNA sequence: TGTGCCAGCAGCTTAAGGGGGGGGGCGGGAAATGAGCAGTTCTTC. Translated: CASSLRGGAGNEQFF. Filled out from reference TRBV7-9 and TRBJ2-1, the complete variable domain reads DTGVSQNPRHKITKRGQNVTFRCDPISEHNRLYWYRQTLGQGPEFLTYFQNEAQLEKSRLLSDRFSAERPKGSFSTLEIQRTEQGDSAMYLCASSLRGGAGNEQFFGPGTRLTVL.

The CDR3 reads CASSPRTSGGADDTQYF. The CDR3 DNA follows: TGTGCCAGCAGCCCCCGGACTAGCGGGGGGGCTGATGATACGCAGTATTTT. The chain links TRBV4-2 to TRBJ2-3, with 15 bases matching TRBD2. The CDR3 totals 17 residues. CDR1 is LGHNA and CDR2 is YNFKEQ in the germline V gene. Trimming at V came to 4 bases and at J to 6 bases, leaving 8 bases not matched to a gene.

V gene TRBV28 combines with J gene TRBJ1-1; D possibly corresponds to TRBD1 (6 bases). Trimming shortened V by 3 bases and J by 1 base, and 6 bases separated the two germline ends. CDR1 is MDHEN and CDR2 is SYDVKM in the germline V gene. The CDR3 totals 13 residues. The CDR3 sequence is CASSLTGNTEAFF. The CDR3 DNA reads TGTGCCAGCAGTTTGACAGGGAACACTGAAGCTTTCTTT. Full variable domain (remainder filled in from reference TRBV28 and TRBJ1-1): DVKVTQSSRYLVKRTGEKVFLECVQDMDHENMFWYRQDPGLGLRLIYFSYDVKMKEKGDIPEGYSVSREKKERFSLILESASTNQTSMYLCASSLTGNTEAFFGQGTRLTVV.